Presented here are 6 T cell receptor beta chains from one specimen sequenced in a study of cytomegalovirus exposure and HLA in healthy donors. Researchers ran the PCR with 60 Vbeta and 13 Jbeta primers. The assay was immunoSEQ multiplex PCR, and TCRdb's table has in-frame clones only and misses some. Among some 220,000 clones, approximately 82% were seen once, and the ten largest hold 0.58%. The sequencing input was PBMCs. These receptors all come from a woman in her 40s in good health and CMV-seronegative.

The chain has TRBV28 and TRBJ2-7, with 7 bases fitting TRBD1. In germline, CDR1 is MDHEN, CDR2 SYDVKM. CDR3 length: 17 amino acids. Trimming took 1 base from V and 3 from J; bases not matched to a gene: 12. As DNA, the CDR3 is TGTGCCAGCAGTTTATCCCCTCTTTTGACAGGGTTCTACGAGCAGTACTTC. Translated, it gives CASSLSPLLTGFYEQYF.

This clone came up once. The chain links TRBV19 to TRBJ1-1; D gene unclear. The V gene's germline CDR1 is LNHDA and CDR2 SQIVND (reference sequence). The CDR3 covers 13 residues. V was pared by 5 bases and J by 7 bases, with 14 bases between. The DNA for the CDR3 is TGTGCCAGTAGTCCCATAGGGAGACATGAAGCTTTCTTT. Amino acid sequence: CASSPIGRHEAFF.

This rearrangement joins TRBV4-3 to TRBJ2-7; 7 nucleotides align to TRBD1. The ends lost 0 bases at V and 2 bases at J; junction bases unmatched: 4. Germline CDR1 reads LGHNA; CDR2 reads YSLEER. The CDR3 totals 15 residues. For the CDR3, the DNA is TGCGCCAGCAGCCAAGATCGGGACAGTCCCTACGAGCAGTACTTC. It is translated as CASSQDRDSPYEQYF.

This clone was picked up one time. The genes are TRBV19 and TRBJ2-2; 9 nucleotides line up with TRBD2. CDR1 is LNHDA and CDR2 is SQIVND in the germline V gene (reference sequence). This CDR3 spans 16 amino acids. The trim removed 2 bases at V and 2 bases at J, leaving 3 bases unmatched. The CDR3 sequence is CASSILAGANTGELFF. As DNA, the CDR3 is TGTGCCAGTAGTATATTAGCGGGGGCCAACACCGGGGAGCTGTTTTTT.

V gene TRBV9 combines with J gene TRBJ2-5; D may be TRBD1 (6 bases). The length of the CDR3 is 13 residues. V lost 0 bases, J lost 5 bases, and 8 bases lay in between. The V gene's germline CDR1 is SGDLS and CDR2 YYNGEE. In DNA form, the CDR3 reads TGTGCCAGCAGCGTAGCTAGGGGGGAGACCCAGTACTTC. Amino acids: CASSVARGETQYF.

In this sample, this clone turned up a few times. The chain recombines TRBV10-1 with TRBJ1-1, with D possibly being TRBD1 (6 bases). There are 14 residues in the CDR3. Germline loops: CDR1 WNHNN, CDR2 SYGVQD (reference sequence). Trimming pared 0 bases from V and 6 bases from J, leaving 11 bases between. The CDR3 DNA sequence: TGCGCCAGCAGTGAGTCGAGGGGGTCCTCTGAAGCTTTCTTT. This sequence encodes CASSESRGSSEAFF.